The clone carrying this TCR beta chain has a count of ten or more. Antigen unknown. The data are from a study of early T cells in non-severe SARS-CoV-2 infection. The study's findings and limits: Matching with VDJdb favored anti-spike CD8 responses (missing private and CD4 specificities).

Attached unique molecular identifiers marked individual cDNA molecules. TCRdb re-called the 5' RACE reads with MiXCR, one entry per CDR3 protein. The sample consists of 70,000 to 90,000 distinct CDR3 sequences, 8.5% to 12% of them appearing once. This CDR3 region has 14 residues. The V end was cut by 9 bases, the J end by 6 bases, with 21 bases between. Germline loops: CDR1 MDHEN, CDR2 SYDVKM. The sequencing here drew on whole blood, taken at baseline. The sequence derives from an adult who was a healthcare worker with PCR-confirmed SARS-CoV-2 infection or an uninfected control (not recorded which). The chain has TRBV28 and TRBJ2-7; D unresolved. The CDR3 DNA sequence: TGTGCCAGTGTGGATAGCCCCCAAATCGGCGAGCAGTACTTC. This sequence encodes CASVDSPQIGEQYF.